This TCR beta chain derives from a study of blood T cell repertoires in COVID-19. Study as a whole: COVID-19 samples, acute and convalescent, were from the United States, Italy and Spain. T cells, B-cell-depleted T cells, or PBMCs provided the cDNA or gDNA that served as material.

Germline V gene lookup returns CDR1 SGHTA and CDR2 FQGTGA. The CDR3 is 13 amino acids. V was pared by 6 bases and J by 5 bases, with 10 bases between. In the authors' workflow: Counts of nucleated cells, estimated from reference gene primer amplification, were obtained. Sequencing used immunoSEQ multiplex PCR; TCRdb keeps in-frame clones, though not all of them. The DNA was the basis for D and trimming; V, J and clone size are from that table. This table has about 430,000 clones, around 89% appearing once. This clone appeared once. Which cohort a participant joined came from the clinical history participants gave.

The V and J genes are TRBV7-3 and TRBJ2-2; D ambiguous. The TCR originated in a woman aged 25 to 39 with acute COVID-19. The material sequenced was PBMCs or T cells enriched from blood (not recorded which). CDR3 bases: TGTGCCAGCAGGGCCTCGTGGACCGGGGAGCTGTTTTTT. Translating gives CASRASWTGELFF.